Below, 32 T cell receptor beta chains from the same sample are listed, as sequenced in a study of tumor-infiltrating lymphocytes in localized non-small cell lung cancer. Sequencing used immunoSEQ multiplex PCR; TCRdb keeps in-frame clones, though not all of them. This table holds about 16,000 clones, 55% to 80% found once. The sequencing sample was made of lung tumor tissue. The source of these receptors is a human donor with non-small cell lung cancer.

This sequence joins TRBV27 and TRBJ2-1, with no clear D. Trimming pared 6 bases from V and 4 bases from J, leaving 7 bases between. The CDR3 contains 12 residues. Germline V gives CDR1 MNHEY, CDR2 SMNVEV (reference sequence). CDR3 in amino acids: CASSPTYNEQFF. CDR3 DNA: TGTGCCAGCAGCCCAACTTACAATGAGCAGTTCTTC.

This clone was observed a handful of times. The sample contains more than one DNA sequence encoding this CDR3. The CDR3, as DNA: TGTGCCATCAATCCGGGACAGGGCTACGAGCAGTACTTC. It is translated as CAINPGQGYEQYF. V and J are TRBV10-3 and TRBJ2-7, with 9 bases aligning to TRBD1. V was pared by 7 bases and J by 3 bases, with 4 bases of the junction left unmatched. Germline V gene sequence: CDR1 ENHRY, CDR2 SYGVKD. This CDR3 is 13 amino acids long.

The V and J genes are TRBV29-1 and TRBJ1-2, with D unclear. V was pared by 2 bases and J by 3 bases, with 13 bases between. Germline V gene lookup returns CDR1 SQVTM and CDR2 ANQGSEA. This CDR3 spans 14 amino acids. In DNA, the CDR3 is TGCAGCGTTGAACGCGGGGTGAAGTACTATGGCTACACCTTC. This encodes CSVERGVKYYGYTF.

The rearrangement joins TRBV28 to TRBJ1-5; D ambiguous. The CDR3 consists of 14 residues. Germline values: CDR1 MDHEN, CDR2 SYDVKM. Trimming left V 10 bases short and J 0 bases short, with 13 bases between. This CDR3 is CAIISGNSNQPQHF. The CDR3 DNA follows: TGTGCCATTATATCGGGGAATAGCAATCAGCCCCAGCATTTT.

This clone was observed a single time. The CDR3 nucleotides read TGTGCCAGCAGCCCGTGGGGGCCGGGACAGGGGGCTGGAAACACCATATATTTT. This codes for CASSPWGPGQGAGNTIYF. V and J are TRBV9 and TRBJ1-3, with 11 positions matching TRBD1. CDR1 is SGDLS, CDR2 YYNGEE, per germline. V lost 4 bases to trimming and J lost 2 bases; unmatched junction nucleotides: 11. The CDR3 length is 18 residues.

This sequence joins TRBV15 and TRBJ1-5, with D possibly TRBD1 on 5 matching bases. Trimming took off 0 bases at V and 0 bases at J, with 9 bases between the two ends. The length of the CDR3 is 16 residues. The germline V gene has CDR1 LNHNV and CDR2 YYDKDF (reference sequence). The chain's CDR3 is CATSRDGGYSNQPQHF. CDR3 nucleotides: TGTGCCACCAGCAGAGATGGGGGATATAGCAATCAGCCCCAGCATTTT.

The CDR3 protein is CASSPTQSSTDTQYF. The CDR3, as DNA: TGCGCCAGCAGCCCAACCCAGTCTAGCACAGATACGCAGTATTTT. The chain combines TRBV4-1 with TRBJ2-3, with no clear D. The CDR3 has 15 residues. Looked up from germline, CDR1 is MGHRA and CDR2 is YSYEKL. Trimming pared 4 bases from V and 0 bases from J, leaving 11 bases between.

This clone was detected only once. The V gene is TRBV30, the J gene TRBJ1-2, with D maybe TRBD1 (5 bases). Per the germline V gene, CDR1 is GTSNPN and CDR2 is SVGIG (reference sequence). Trimming shortened V by 3 bases and J by 6 bases, and 8 bases separated the two germline ends. The CDR3 runs to 11 residues. The CDR3 sequence is CAWRIGDGYTF. The CDR3 DNA reads as TGTGCCTGGAGGATAGGGGATGGCTACACCTTC.

CDR3 protein: CASSPRVGGGETQYF. CDR3 DNA sequence: TGTGCCAGCTCACCACGGGTCGGGGGAGGAGAGACCCAGTACTTC. This sequence joins TRBV18 and TRBJ2-5; tentatively, D is TRBD2 (6 bases). This CDR3 comprises 15 residues. Between the trimmed V and J ends, which lost 1 base and 4 bases, there was a span of 13 bases. Germline V CDR1 and CDR2: KGHSH, LQKENI.

The table lists this clone with a count of one. Different DNA sequences within this sample yield the same CDR3. The J gene is TRBJ2-3, the V gene TRBV2; D uncertain. V was shortened by 5 bases and J by 3 bases, with 3 bases between the two germline ends. CDR3 length: 11 residues. CDR1 SNHLY and CDR2 FYNNEI come from the germline V gene. CDR3 sequence reads: CASSLTDTQYF. The DNA for the CDR3 is TGTGCCAGCAGTCTAACAGATACGCAGTATTTT.

The genes are TRBV19 and TRBJ1-1; no clear D gene. The CDR3 has 13 residues. CDR1 is LNHDA and CDR2 is SQIVND in the germline V gene (reference sequence). Trimming removed 7 bases from V and 0 bases from J, with 9 bases in between. The DNA of the CDR3 is TGTGCCAGTACGTTTAAACTGAACACTGAAGCTTTCTTT. Its translation: CASTFKLNTEAFF.

V gene TRBV10-3 combines with J gene TRBJ1-2; no firm D call. Germline V gene data show CDR1 as ENHRY and CDR2 as SYGVKD. V lost 7 bases, J lost 2 bases, and 14 bases lay in between. The CDR3 length is 14 residues. The CDR3: CAITRADMNYGYTF. CDR3 nucleotides: TGTGCCATCACGCGGGCTGATATGAACTATGGCTACACCTTC.

This clone was observed a handful of times. This sequence joins TRBV6-1 and TRBJ1-1; a weak D match, TRBD1 (5 bases). Germline CDR1 MNHNS, CDR2 SASEGT. Trimming took off 6 bases at V and 1 base at J, with 12 bases between the two ends. This CDR3 comprises 14 residues. The CDR3 DNA follows: TGTGCCAGCAGCCAGGTAGGGGAGAACACTGAAGCTTTCTTT. Protein product: CASSQVGENTEAFF.

The chain uses TRBV7-9 and TRBJ1-6; 7 nucleotides match TRBD1. The CDR3 loop spans 14 amino acids. With V trimmed by 8 bases and J by 5 bases, 6 bases remained unmatched. CDR1 and CDR2 (germline): SEHNR, FQNEAQ (reference sequence). CDR3 protein: CASRVGTDNSPLHF. In DNA form, the CDR3 reads TGTGCCAGCCGGGTGGGGACAGATAATTCACCCCTCCACTTT.

The chain has TRBV2 and TRBJ1-5; 7 nucleotides line up with TRBD1. The CDR3 is 12 amino acids. Germline CDR1 reads SNHLY; CDR2 reads FYNNEI. The V gene end was trimmed by 7 bases and the J gene end by 5 bases; junction bases not matched to a gene: 2. The CDR3 nucleotides are TGTGCCAGCACCGGGACAGATCAGCCCCAGCATTTT. Residues: CASTGTDQPQHF.

The V and J genes are TRBV7-6 and TRBJ2-1; a possible D gene is TRBD2 (5 bases). The V end was cut by 5 bases, the J end by 5 bases, with 19 bases between. CDR1 and CDR2 from the germline V gene are SGHVS and FNYEAQ. This CDR3 contains 16 residues. CDR3 sequence: CASSHAVRSGNNEQFF. The CDR3, as DNA: TGTGCCAGCAGCCATGCGGTCCGATCGGGGAACAATGAGCAGTTCTTC.

This CDR3 is CASSVGGLEAFF. For the CDR3, the DNA is TGTGCCAGCAGTGTGGGGGGCCTTGAAGCTTTCTTT. This chain uses TRBV2 with TRBJ1-1, with a tentative D call TRBD1 (6 bases). Germline lookup yields CDR1 SNHLY and CDR2 FYNNEI. Trimming removed 4 bases at V and 7 bases at J, with 10 bases between. The length of the CDR3 is 12 residues.

DNA of the CDR3: TGTGCCAGCAGCGGTACAGAGTCTGGGGCCAACGTCCTGACTTTC. It codes for CASSGTESGANVLTF. The J gene is TRBJ2-6, the V gene TRBV6-5; no definite D call. V gave up 6 bases and J gave up 1 base, with 10 bases separating them. The CDR3 is 15 amino acids. Germline CDR1 is MNHEY and CDR2 is SVGAGI.

This chain joins TRBV5-1 and TRBJ2-3; D uncertain. The V end was cut by 2 bases, the J end by 4 bases, with 8 bases between. This CDR3 is built from 13 residues. From germline, CDR1 is SGHRS and CDR2 YFSETQ. The CDR3 sequence: CASSFQPADTQYF. The CDR3 coding sequence is TGCGCCAGCAGCTTTCAGCCCGCAGATACGCAGTATTTT.

The chain recombines TRBV5-1 with TRBJ1-2, with 7 bases matching TRBD1. This CDR3 is built from 13 residues. Per germline, CDR1 SGHRS and CDR2 YFSETQ. The junction had 1 base not matched to a gene; V was cut back by 0 bases and J by 5 bases. The CDR3 sequence is CASSLEQGYGYTF. CDR3 sequence (DNA): TGCGCCAGCAGCTTGGAACAGGGGTATGGCTACACCTTC.

This chain joins TRBV18 and TRBJ1-1, with 10 bases aligning to TRBD1. There are 14 residues in the CDR3. V lost 4 bases to trimming and J lost 7 bases; unmatched junction nucleotides: 6. From germline, CDR1 is KGHSH and CDR2 LQKENI. The CDR3: CASSRDRGTLEAFF. CDR3 sequence (DNA): TGTGCCAGCTCACGGGACAGGGGAACCCTTGAAGCTTTCTTT. The full variable domain, completed using reference TRBV18 and TRBJ1-1, is NAGVMQNPRHLVRRRGQEARLRCSPMKGHSHVYWYRQLPEEGLKFMVYLQKENIIDESGMPKERFSAEFPKEGPSILRIQQVVRGDSAAYFCASSRDRGTLEAFFGQGTRLTVV.

The V call is TRBV7-2, the J call TRBJ2-2, with 9 bases fitting TRBD2. CDR1 and CDR2 (germline): SGHTA, FQGNSA. The CDR3 is 15 residues long. Trimming at V came to 4 bases and at J to 6 bases, leaving 6 bases not matched to a gene. CDR3 sequence reads: CASSSQGLASGELFF. CDR3 sequence (DNA): TGTGCCAGCAGCTCTCAAGGACTAGCGTCCGGGGAGCTGTTTTTT.

The CDR3 DNA reads as TGTGCCAGCAGCCAAGATTGGGACATTTCCTACGAGCAGTACTTC. Encoded protein: CASSQDWDISYEQYF. The chain employs TRBV11-2 and TRBJ2-7, with a weak D call TRBD1 (6 bases). Trimming shortened V by 5 bases and J by 1 base, and 15 bases separated the two germline ends. This CDR3 has 15 residues. Germline V lookup: CDR1 SGHAT, CDR2 FQNNGV.

V and J are TRBV6-1 and TRBJ1-2; D gene uncertain. Germline V gives CDR1 MNHNS, CDR2 SASEGT. The germline V and J ends were trimmed by 8 bases and 0 bases, with 16 bases remaining between them. The CDR3 has 15 residues. CDR3 sequence reads: CASDKEGLANYGYTF. The DNA of the CDR3 is TGTGCCAGCGATAAAGAAGGCCTAGCTAACTATGGCTACACCTTC.

The chain carries TRBV5-1 and TRBJ2-7; the D is unclear. The V gene's germline CDR1 is SGHRS and CDR2 YFSETQ. The CDR3 has 11 amino acids. The V gene lost 5 bases and the J gene lost 2 bases, with 5 bases spanning the gap. The CDR3 protein is CASRGTYEQYF. The DNA of the CDR3 is TGCGCCAGCAGGGGCACCTACGAGCAGTACTTC.

The chain couples TRBV7-2 to TRBJ2-7, with 7 positions matching TRBD1. This CDR3 spans 16 amino acids. After removal of 5 bases from V and 2 bases from J, the junction contained 12 bases not matched to a gene. The V gene's germline CDR1 is SGHTA and CDR2 FQGNSA. CDR3 loop: CASSAHLGTVAYEQYF. The CDR3 nucleotides are TGTGCCAGCAGCGCACACCTCGGGACAGTAGCCTACGAGCAGTACTTC.

The chain links TRBV9 to TRBJ1-6; tentatively, D is TRBD1 (5 bases). V was cut by 0 bases and J by 5 bases, with 12 bases left in between. Germline CDR1 is SGDLS and CDR2 is YYNGEE. This CDR3 spans 16 amino acids. CDR3 DNA sequence: TGTGCCAGCAGCGTAGGGCAGGGAACGGATAATTCACCCCTCCACTTT. Its translation is CASSVGQGTDNSPLHF. The entire variable domain, with the rest obtained from reference TRBV9 and TRBJ1-6, is as follows: DSGVTQTPKHLITATGQRVTLRCSPRSGDLSVYWYQQSLDQGLQFLIQYYNGEERAKGNILERFSAQQFPDLHSELNLSSLELGDSALYFCASSVGQGTDNSPLHFGNGTRLTVT.

This chain uses TRBV5-4 with TRBJ1-1; no definite D call. Germline V gives CDR1 SGHNT, CDR2 YYREEE (reference sequence). The V and J ends lost 3 bases and 1 base respectively, with 16 bases between them. The CDR3 contains 16 residues. The CDR3 coding sequence is TGTGCCAGCAGCTCAGACCTCAGCCGGGGGAACACTGAAGCTTTCTTT. This gives the protein CASSSDLSRGNTEAFF.

This clone appeared a few times. The J gene is TRBJ1-1, the V gene TRBV6-5; TRBD1 matches 8 bases. Germline V gene lookup returns CDR1 MNHEY and CDR2 SVGAGI. V shed 6 bases, J shed 4 bases, and the junction held 4 bases outside the gene matches. This CDR3 has 13 amino acids. The CDR3 spells CASSQDRGTEAFF. CDR3 coding DNA: TGTGCCAGCAGCCAAGACAGGGGCACTGAAGCTTTCTTT.

This clone has a handful of counts. V and J are TRBV6-5 and TRBJ2-1; maybe TRBD2 (5 bases). Per the germline V gene, CDR1 is MNHEY and CDR2 is SVGAGI. The CDR3 extends over 15 amino acids. Trimming removed 5 bases at V and 0 bases at J, with 11 bases between. CDR3: CASSQSGDSYNEQFF. The CDR3 DNA reads as TGTGCCAGCAGTCAGAGCGGAGACTCCTACAATGAGCAGTTCTTC.

V usage is TRBV10-3 and J usage is TRBJ2-7, with 12 bases aligning to TRBD1. CDR3 size: 14 residues. V lost 6 bases to trimming and J lost 3 bases; unmatched junction nucleotides: 3. The germline V gene encodes CDR1 ENHRY and CDR2 SYGVKD. Written as DNA, the CDR3 is TGTGCCATCAGCCGGGACAGGGGGCACTACGAGCAGTACTTC. Translating gives CAISRDRGHYEQYF.

The chain is built from TRBV28 and TRBJ2-5; TRBD1 aligns across 8 bases. V lost 1 base and J lost 5; bases outside the gene matches: 6. The CDR3 length is 15 residues. Germline values: CDR1 MDHEN, CDR2 SYDVKM. The CDR3 sequence is CASSLSSGGRETQYF. The DNA of the CDR3 is TGTGCCAGCAGTTTATCATCAGGGGGCAGGGAGACCCAGTACTTC.